The 5 T cell receptor beta chains listed next were all sequenced from one sample in a study of beta chain features in type 1 diabetes. Reverse transcription of all isolated RNA meant that expressed TCRB transcripts were sequenced. TCRdb's copy holds only in-frame clones and misses some; the assay was immunoSEQ multiplex PCR. The table shows more than 300,000 clones, with 10% to 15% occurring only once. Their specific antigens are unknown. Study results and limitations: Type 1 diabetes patients showed a moderate but significant shortening of TCRB CDR3s in all four CD4+ subsets.

The sample consisted of naive CD4+ T cells from blood. Receptors originate from a woman between 18 and 30 years old with type 1 diabetes.

The rearrangement links TRBV9 to TRBJ2-2, with D maybe TRBD2 (6 bases). Germline loops: CDR1 SGDLS, CDR2 YYNGEE. V lost 0 bases and J lost 4, with 7 bases in between. This CDR3 comprises 14 residues. The CDR3 region is CASSVVGGTGELFF. CDR3 bases: TGTGCCAGCAGCGTAGTGGGGGGCACCGGGGAGCTGTTTTTT.

This clone was detected a few times. The chain carries TRBV25-1 and TRBJ2-1; no definite D call. Germline CDR1 is MGHDK and CDR2 is SYGVNS. Trimming cost V 0 bases and J 4 bases, with 7 bases left between them. The CDR3 has 14 amino acids. CDR3 sequence reads: CASSEYRSYNEQFF. The CDR3 nucleotides are TGTGCCAGCAGTGAATACAGATCGTACAATGAGCAGTTCTTC.

The V gene is TRBV29-1, the J gene TRBJ2-3; D is undetermined. Germline lookup yields CDR1 SQVTM and CDR2 ANQGSEA. Trimming cost V 6 bases and J 5 bases, with 9 bases left between them. The CDR3 is 11 amino acids. The CDR3, as DNA: TGCAGCGTGGCGGCCAGAGATACGCAGTATTTT. Its translation is CSVAARDTQYF.

This clone was found a few times. V and J are TRBV7-2 and TRBJ1-6; a weak D match, TRBD1 (6 bases). Deletions cut 1 base from V and 6 bases from J, with 13 bases between. The CDR3 spans 16 residues. Per the germline V gene, CDR1 is SGHTA and CDR2 is FQGNSA. The CDR3 region has the DNA TGTGCCAGCAGCTTAGGTGCAGGGGCGAGTAATTCACCCCTCCACTTT. Protein: CASSLGAGASNSPLHF.

The rearrangement links TRBV7-2 to TRBJ2-5; TRBD1 matches at 8 bases. Germline V gene lookup returns CDR1 SGHTA and CDR2 FQGNSA. The CDR3 is 15 amino acids. The V segment lost 0 bases and the J segment 4 bases; nucleotides outside the gene matches: 4. CDR3 protein: CASSLAGTGGETQYF. DNA for the CDR3: TGTGCCAGCAGCTTAGCTGGGACAGGTGGAGAGACCCAGTACTTC.